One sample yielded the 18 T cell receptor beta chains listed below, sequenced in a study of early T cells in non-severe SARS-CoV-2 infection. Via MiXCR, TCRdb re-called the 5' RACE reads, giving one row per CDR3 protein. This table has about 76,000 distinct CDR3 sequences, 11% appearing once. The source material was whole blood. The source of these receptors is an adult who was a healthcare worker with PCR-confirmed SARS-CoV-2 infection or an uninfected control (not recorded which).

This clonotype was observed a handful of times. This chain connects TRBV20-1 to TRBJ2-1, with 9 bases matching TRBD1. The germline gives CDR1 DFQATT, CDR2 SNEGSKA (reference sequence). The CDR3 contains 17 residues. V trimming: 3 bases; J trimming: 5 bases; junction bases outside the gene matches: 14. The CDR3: CSARRAPGTGNNNEQFF. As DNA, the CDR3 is TGCAGTGCTAGGAGGGCCCCCGGGACAGGGAATAACAATGAGCAGTTCTTC.

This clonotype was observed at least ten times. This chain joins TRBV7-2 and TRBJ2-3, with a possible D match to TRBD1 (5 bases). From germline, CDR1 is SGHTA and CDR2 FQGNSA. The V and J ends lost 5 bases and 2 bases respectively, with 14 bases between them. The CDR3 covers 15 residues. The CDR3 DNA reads TGTGCCAGCAGCCCCCAGGGTACCCACACAGATACGCAGTATTTT. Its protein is CASSPQGTHTDTQYF.

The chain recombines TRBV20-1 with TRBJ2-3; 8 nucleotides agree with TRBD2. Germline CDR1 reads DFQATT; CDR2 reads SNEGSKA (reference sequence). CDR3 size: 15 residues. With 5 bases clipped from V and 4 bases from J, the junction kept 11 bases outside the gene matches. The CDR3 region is CSAPPPLAGADTQYF. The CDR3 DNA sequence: TGCAGTGCTCCCCCCCCTCTAGCGGGCGCAGATACGCAGTATTTT.

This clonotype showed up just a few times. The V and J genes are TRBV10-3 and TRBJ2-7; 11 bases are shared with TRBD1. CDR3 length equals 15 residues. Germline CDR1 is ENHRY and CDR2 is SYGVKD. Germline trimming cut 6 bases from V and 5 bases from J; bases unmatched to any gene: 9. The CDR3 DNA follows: TGTGCCATCAGCAACACAAGGACAGGGGGCAACGAGCAGTACTTC. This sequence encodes CAISNTRTGGNEQYF.

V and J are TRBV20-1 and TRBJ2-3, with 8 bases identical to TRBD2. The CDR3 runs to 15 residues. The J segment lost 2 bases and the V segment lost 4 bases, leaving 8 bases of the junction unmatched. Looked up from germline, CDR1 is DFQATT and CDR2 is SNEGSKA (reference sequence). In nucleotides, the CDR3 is TGCAGTGCTACCCAAGCGGGGGAAACCACAGATACGCAGTATTTT. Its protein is CSATQAGETTDTQYF.

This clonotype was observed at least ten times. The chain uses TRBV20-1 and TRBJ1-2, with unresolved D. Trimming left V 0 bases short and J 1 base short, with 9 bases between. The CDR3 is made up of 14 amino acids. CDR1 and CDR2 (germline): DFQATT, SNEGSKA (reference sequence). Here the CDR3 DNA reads TGCAGTGCTAGAGATAGGACTTATAACTATGGCTACACCTTC. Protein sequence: CSARDRTYNYGYTF.

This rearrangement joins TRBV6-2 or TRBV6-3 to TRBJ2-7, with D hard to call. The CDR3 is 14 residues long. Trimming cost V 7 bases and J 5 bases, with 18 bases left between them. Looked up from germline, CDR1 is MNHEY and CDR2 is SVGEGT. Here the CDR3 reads CASTRVILGHEQYF. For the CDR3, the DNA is TGTGCCAGCACTCGGGTCATCCTAGGTCACGAGCAGTACTTC.

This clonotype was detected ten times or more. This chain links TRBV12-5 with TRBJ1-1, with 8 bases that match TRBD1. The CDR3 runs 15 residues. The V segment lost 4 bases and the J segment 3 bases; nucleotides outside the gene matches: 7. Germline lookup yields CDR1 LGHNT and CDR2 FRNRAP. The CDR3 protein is CASGYRDRLYTEAFF. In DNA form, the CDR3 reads TGTGCTAGTGGTTACCGGGACAGGCTATACACTGAAGCTTTCTTT.

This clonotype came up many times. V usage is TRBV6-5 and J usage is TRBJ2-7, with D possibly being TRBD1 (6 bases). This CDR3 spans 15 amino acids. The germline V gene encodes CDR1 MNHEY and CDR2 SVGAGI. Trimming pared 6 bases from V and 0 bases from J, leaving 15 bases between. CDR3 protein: CASRDRDTLSYEQYF. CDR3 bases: TGTGCCAGCAGAGACCGGGACACCCTCTCCTACGAGCAGTACTTC.

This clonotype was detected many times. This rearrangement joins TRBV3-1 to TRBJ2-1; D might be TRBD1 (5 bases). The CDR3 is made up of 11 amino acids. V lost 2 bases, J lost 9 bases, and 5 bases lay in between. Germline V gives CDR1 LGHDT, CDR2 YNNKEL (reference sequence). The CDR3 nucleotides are TGTGCCAGCAGCCAAAGGGGTGAGCAGTTCTTC. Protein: CASSQRGEQFF.

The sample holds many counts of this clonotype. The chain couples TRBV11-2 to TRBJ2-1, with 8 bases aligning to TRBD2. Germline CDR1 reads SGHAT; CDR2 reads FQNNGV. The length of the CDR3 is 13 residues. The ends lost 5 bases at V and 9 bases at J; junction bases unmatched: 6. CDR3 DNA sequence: TGTGCCAGCAGCGTATCCCGGGGGGGTGAGCAGTTCTTC. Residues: CASSVSRGGEQFF.

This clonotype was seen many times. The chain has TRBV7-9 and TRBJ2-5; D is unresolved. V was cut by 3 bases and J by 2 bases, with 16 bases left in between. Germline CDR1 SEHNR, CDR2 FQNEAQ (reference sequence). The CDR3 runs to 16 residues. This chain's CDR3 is CASSFPLSALQETQYF. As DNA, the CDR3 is TGTGCCAGCAGCTTTCCGCTTTCGGCCCTACAAGAGACCCAGTACTTC.

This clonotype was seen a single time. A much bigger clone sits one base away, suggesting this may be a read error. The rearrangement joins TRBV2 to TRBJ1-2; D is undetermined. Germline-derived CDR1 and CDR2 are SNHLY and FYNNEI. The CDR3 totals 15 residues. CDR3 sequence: CAISEDKDLNYGYTF. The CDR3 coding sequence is TGTGCCATCAGTGAAGACAAGGACCTTAACTATGGCTACACCTTC. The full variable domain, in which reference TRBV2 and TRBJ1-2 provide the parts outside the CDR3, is EPEVTQTPSHQVTQMGQEVILRCVPISNHLYFYWYRQILGQKVEFLVSFYNNEISEKSEIFDDQFSVERPDGSNFTLKIRSTKLEDSAMYFCAISEDKDLNYGYTFGSGTRLTVV.

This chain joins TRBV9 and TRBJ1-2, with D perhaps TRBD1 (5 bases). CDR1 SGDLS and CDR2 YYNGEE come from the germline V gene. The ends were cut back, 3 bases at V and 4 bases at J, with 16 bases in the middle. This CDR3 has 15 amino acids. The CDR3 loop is CASSADPGLSYGYTF. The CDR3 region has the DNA TGTGCCAGCAGCGCAGACCCAGGGCTATCCTATGGCTACACCTTC.

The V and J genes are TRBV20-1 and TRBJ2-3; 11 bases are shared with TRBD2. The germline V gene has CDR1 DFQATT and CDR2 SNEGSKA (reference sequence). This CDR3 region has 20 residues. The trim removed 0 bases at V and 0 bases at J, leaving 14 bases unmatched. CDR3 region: CSARDLTSGGPSASTDTQYF. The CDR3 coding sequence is TGCAGTGCTAGAGATCTTACTAGCGGGGGCCCAAGTGCTAGCACAGATACGCAGTATTTT.

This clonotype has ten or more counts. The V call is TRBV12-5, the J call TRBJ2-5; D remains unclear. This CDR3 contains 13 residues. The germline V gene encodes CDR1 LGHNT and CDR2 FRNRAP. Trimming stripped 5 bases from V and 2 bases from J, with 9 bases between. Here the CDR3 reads CASGPGVQETQYF. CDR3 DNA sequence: TGTGCTAGTGGTCCTGGCGTTCAAGAGACCCAGTACTTC.

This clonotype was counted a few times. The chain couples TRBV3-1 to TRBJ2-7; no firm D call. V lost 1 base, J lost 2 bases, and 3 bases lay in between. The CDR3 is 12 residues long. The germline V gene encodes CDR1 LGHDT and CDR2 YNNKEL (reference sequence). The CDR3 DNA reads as TGTGCCAGCAGCCAAGTACCCTACGAGCAGTACTTC. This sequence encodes CASSQVPYEQYF.

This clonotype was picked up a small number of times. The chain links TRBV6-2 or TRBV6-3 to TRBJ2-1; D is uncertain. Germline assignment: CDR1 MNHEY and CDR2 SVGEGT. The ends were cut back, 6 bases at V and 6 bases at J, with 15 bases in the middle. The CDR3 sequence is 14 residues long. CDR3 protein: CASSPPIRGNEQFF. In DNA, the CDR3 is TGTGCCAGCAGCCCCCCTATCAGAGGCAATGAGCAGTTCTTC.